This entry lists 27 T cell receptor beta chains sequenced from one sample in a study of blood T cells in healthy people across ages. Primers used in a second PCR of about 7 to 12 cycles were a sample-barcoded 5' primer and a J-beta primer mix. A single record per CDR3 protein comes from TCRdb applying MiXCR to the 5' RACE reads. The sample has hundreds of thousands of distinct CDR3 sequences; 40% to 50% are singletons. Sequences were obtained from blood. These receptor sequences come from a man older than 75 in good health.

About this clonotype: The germline gene is not matched at one end of the junction; a read error may be the cause. The gene calls are TRBV6-2 or TRBV6-3 and TRBJ2-5, with D possibly being TRBD2 (6 bases). The CDR3 is 14 amino acids. Germline assignment: CDR1 MNHEY and CDR2 SVGEGT. CDR3 loop: CASSDSTGEETQYF. CDR3 bases: TGTGCCAGCAGTGACTCGACGGGGGAAGAGACCCAGTACTTC.

The chain combines TRBV7-3 with TRBJ2-1; D might be TRBD1 or TRBD2, each matching 6 bases. Germline V CDR1 and CDR2: SGHTA, FQGTGA. V lost 8 bases and J 5 bases, leaving 10 bases between the germline ends. The CDR3 runs 12 residues. CDR3 protein: CASGGPDNEQFF. The CDR3 coding sequence is TGTGCCAGCGGGGGGCCCGACAATGAGCAGTTCTTC.

This chain links TRBV6-5 with TRBJ1-1; the D gene is possibly TRBD1 (5 bases). The germline CDR1 and CDR2 sequences are MNHEY and SVGAGI. Trimming left V 2 bases short and J 5 bases short, with 24 bases between. The CDR3 loop spans 18 amino acids. CDR3 coding DNA: TGTGCCAGCAGTTACAACCTGGCACGGTCGGGGGGGGATACTGAAGCTTTCTTT. It yields the protein CASSYNLARSGGDTEAFF.

The chain combines TRBV7-2 with TRBJ2-1; TRBD2 matches 13 bases. The CDR3 covers 18 residues. Germline values: CDR1 SGHTA, CDR2 FQGNSA. The J segment lost 3 bases and the V segment lost 2 bases, leaving 7 bases of the junction unmatched. The CDR3 sequence: CASSLWRRTSGSYNEQFF. The CDR3 nucleotides are TGTGCCAGCAGCTTATGGAGGAGGACTAGCGGGAGCTACAATGAGCAGTTCTTC.

Only a few counts were recorded for this clonotype. This rearrangement joins TRBV4-2 to TRBJ2-3; the D gene is possibly TRBD1 (5 bases). CDR3 size: 16 residues. Trimming pared 5 bases from V and 2 bases from J, leaving 17 bases between. Germline V gives CDR1 LGHNA, CDR2 YNFKEQ. The CDR3 protein is CASSARGGQVTDTQYF. The CDR3 region has the DNA TGTGCCAGCAGCGCCCGAGGTGGACAAGTCACAGATACGCAGTATTTT.

This clonotype appeared many times. The rearrangement links TRBV14 to TRBJ2-5, with D tentatively TRBD1 (5 bases). Germline CDR1 SGHDN, CDR2 FVKESK. CDR3 length: 13 residues. V lost 4 bases and J lost 3, with 9 bases in between. The CDR3 nucleotides are TGTGCCAGCAGCCGACAGTATGAAGAGACCCAGTACTTC. It yields the protein CASSRQYEETQYF.

The rearrangement uses TRBV25-1 and TRBJ2-7; a weak D match, TRBD1 (6 bases). CDR1 is MGHDK and CDR2 is SYGVNS in the germline V gene. This CDR3 spans 13 amino acids. Trimming cost V 4 bases and J 3 bases, with 10 bases left between them. CDR3 loop: CASSGGQFYEQYF. The CDR3 coding sequence is TGTGCCAGCAGTGGCGGACAGTTCTACGAGCAGTACTTC.

This clonotype occurred a few times. This rearrangement joins TRBV20-1 to TRBJ2-4; D is perhaps TRBD1 (6 bases). Per germline, CDR1 DFQATT and CDR2 SNEGSKA (reference sequence). V gave up 5 bases and J gave up 8 bases, with 19 bases separating them. This CDR3 spans 14 amino acids. CDR3: CSARKQGLLDIQYF. The CDR3 DNA sequence: TGCAGTGCTCGTAAACAGGGTCTACTCGACATTCAGTACTTC.

The CDR3 sequence is CASSRSAGRHYEQYF. DNA of the CDR3: TGTGCCAGCAGCAGATCAGCGGGACGACACTACGAGCAGTACTTC. V gene TRBV5-6 combines with J gene TRBJ2-7; 7 bases align to TRBD2. CDR1 is SGHDT and CDR2 is YYEEEE in the germline V gene. J was trimmed by 3 bases and V by 4 bases; bases with no gene match: 10. The CDR3 has 15 amino acids.

The chain combines TRBV29-1 with TRBJ2-7; the D gene is possibly TRBD2 (7 bases). CDR1 and CDR2 (germline): SQVTM, ANQGSEA. CDR3 length: 13 amino acids. V lost 6 bases to trimming and J lost 5 bases, with 17 bases between them. The CDR3 DNA is TGCAGCGTGGGTTCGAGGGGGGGGCACGAGCAGTACTTC. It translates to CSVGSRGGHEQYF.

This chain connects TRBV9 to TRBJ1-1; D gene ambiguous. This CDR3 region has 14 residues. Germline loops: CDR1 SGDLS, CDR2 YYNGEE. V lost 4 bases to trimming and J lost 2 bases, with 12 bases between them. The CDR3 DNA reads as TGTGCCAGCAGCCGGTTCTCTTCAAACACTGAAGCTTTCTTT. Amino acid sequence: CASSRFSSNTEAFF.

Of note for this clonotype: The junction does not match germline at one end; this may be a read error. J is TRBJ2-6 and V is TRBV3-1; D unresolved. Germline lookup yields CDR1 LGHDT and CDR2 YNNKEL (reference sequence). CDR3 size: 13 residues. As DNA, the CDR3 is TGTGGCAGCAGCCCTACCTGGGCCAACGTCCTGACTTTC. Its protein is CGSSPTWANVLTF.

The chain employs TRBV11-2 and TRBJ2-7; a possible D gene is TRBD2 (7 bases). This CDR3 is 16 amino acids long. Germline V gene sequence: CDR1 SGHAT, CDR2 FQNNGV. V was trimmed by 3 bases and J by 2 bases, leaving 17 bases between them. The CDR3 DNA sequence: TGTGCCAGCAGCTTCCTAGGGGGGGGAAATACCTACGAGCAGTACTTC. This codes for CASSFLGGGNTYEQYF.

At least ten counts were recorded for this clonotype. The genes are TRBV6-5 and TRBJ2-2, with a weak D call TRBD1 (5 bases). In germline, CDR1 is MNHEY, CDR2 SVGAGI. With 7 bases removed from V and 0 bases from J, the gap between germline ends came to 9 bases. The CDR3 runs to 14 residues. CDR3 loop: CASTTEANTGELFF. For the CDR3, the DNA is TGTGCCAGCACGACAGAAGCGAACACCGGGGAGCTGTTTTTT.

The rearrangement joins TRBV27 to TRBJ2-5; 7 bases match TRBD2. Germline V CDR1 and CDR2: MNHEY, SMNVEV (reference sequence). Losses at the gene ends were 3 bases for V and 11 bases for J; bases not matched to a gene: 9. The CDR3 spans 13 residues. The CDR3 sequence: CASSFRDYEEQYF. The CDR3 bases are TGTGCCAGCAGTTTTAGGGACTATGAAGAGCAGTACTTC.

The chain couples TRBV20-1 to TRBJ2-7; the D gene is possibly TRBD1 (6 bases). The V end lost 4 bases, the J end lost 7 bases, and 17 bases lay between the germline ends. This CDR3 is 13 amino acids long. Looked up from germline, CDR1 is DFQATT and CDR2 is SNEGSKA (reference sequence). This chain's CDR3 is CSANRVKNNEQYF. CDR3 nucleotides: TGCAGTGCTAACAGGGTAAAGAACAATGAGCAGTACTTC.

The chain links TRBV29-1 to TRBJ2-2; no firm D call. Germline assignment: CDR1 SQVTM and CDR2 ANQGSEA. Trimming pared 5 bases from V and 0 bases from J, leaving 10 bases between. This CDR3 has 14 residues. CDR3 bases: TGCAGCGTTATTGCGCAACCGAACACCGGGGAGCTGTTTTTT. This encodes CSVIAQPNTGELFF.

This clonotype was recorded once. The chain couples TRBV29-1 to TRBJ1-2; perhaps TRBD1 as D (6 bases). CDR3 length: 13 residues. Trimming took off 4 bases at V and 2 bases at J, with 11 bases between the two ends. Germline V gene data show CDR1 as SQVTM and CDR2 as ANQGSEA. CDR3 bases: TGCAGCGTTGGCCAGGGGCCCAACTATGGCTACACCTTC. As protein: CSVGQGPNYGYTF.

This clonotype was counted many times. V and J are TRBV29-1 and TRBJ2-3, with D perhaps TRBD2 (5 bases). This CDR3 has 13 residues. CDR1 is SQVTM, CDR2 ANQGSEA, per germline. The V gene lost 4 bases and the J gene lost 3 bases, with 11 bases spanning the gap. The CDR3 loop reads CSVVAEVTDTQYF. The CDR3 DNA reads as TGCAGCGTTGTGGCGGAGGTTACAGATACGCAGTATTTT.

This clonotype was seen a single time. The chain is built from TRBV3-1 and TRBJ2-5, with TRBD2 identical over 7 bases. The CDR3 covers 16 residues. J was trimmed by 2 bases and V by 8 bases; bases with no gene match: 14. The germline CDR1 and CDR2 sequences are LGHDT and YNNKEL (reference sequence). The chain's CDR3 is CASSPAGTTDQETQYF. The CDR3 nucleotides read TGTGCCAGCTCGCCGGCCGGGACTACCGATCAAGAGACCCAGTACTTC.

J is TRBJ1-5 and V is TRBV30; D perhaps matches TRBD1 (6 bases). The V end lost 0 bases, the J end lost 6 bases, and 9 bases lay between the germline ends. The CDR3 is made up of 13 amino acids. CDR1 is GTSNPN and CDR2 is SVGIG in the germline V gene (reference sequence). The CDR3 loop reads CAWSVMDSQPQHF. As DNA, the CDR3 is TGTGCCTGGAGTGTAATGGACAGTCAGCCCCAGCATTTT.

V usage is TRBV28 and J usage is TRBJ2-7; tentative D call: TRBD2 (7 bases). The CDR3 totals 15 residues. The germline V and J ends were trimmed by 6 bases and 3 bases, with 18 bases remaining between them. Germline lookup yields CDR1 MDHEN and CDR2 SYDVKM. As DNA, the CDR3 is TGTGCCAGCAGAACAGAGGCGGGGGCTGTCTACGAGCAGTACTTC. Protein product: CASRTEAGAVYEQYF.

This clonotype has more than one count but fewer than ten. The chain is built from TRBV20-1 and TRBJ2-7; TRBD2 agrees at 7 bases. After removal of 2 bases from V and 7 bases from J, the junction contained 8 bases not matched to a gene. The germline V gene has CDR1 DFQATT and CDR2 SNEGSKA (reference sequence). This CDR3 comprises 13 residues. Here the CDR3 reads CSARQAAGGEQYF. CDR3 sequence (DNA): TGCAGTGCTAGACAGGCAGCCGGGGGGGAGCAGTACTTC.

V and J are TRBV7-2 and TRBJ2-3; 11 positions match TRBD2. The CDR3 is made up of 16 amino acids. The V gene's germline CDR1 is SGHTA and CDR2 FQGNSA. V shed 6 bases and J 14 bases; nucleotides not matched to a gene: 19. The CDR3 loop reads CASSLPLTSGIPIWYF. CDR3 nucleotide sequence: TGTGCCAGCAGTCTGCCCTTGACTAGCGGGATCCCGATTTGGTATTTT. The whole variable domain, filled in from reference TRBV7-2 and TRBJ2-3, reads GAGVSQSPSNKVTEKGKDVELRCDPISGHTALYWYRQSLGQGLEFLIYFQGNSAPDKSGLPSDRFSAERTGGSVSTLTIQRTQQEDSAVYLCASSLPLTSGIPIWYFGPGTRLTVL.

J is TRBJ1-1 and V is TRBV20-1, with D uncertain. The CDR3 is 13 amino acids. CDR1 is DFQATT, CDR2 SNEGSKA, per germline (reference sequence). With 6 bases removed from V and 0 bases from J, the gap between germline ends came to 11 bases. CDR3 sequence reads: CSATTGVNTEAFF. For the CDR3, the DNA is TGCAGTGCCACTACCGGGGTGAACACTGAAGCTTTCTTT.

This clonotype was recorded once. This rearrangement joins TRBV7-9 to TRBJ1-5; D perhaps matches TRBD1 (5 bases). CDR1 SEHNR and CDR2 FQNEAQ come from the germline V gene (reference sequence). CDR3 size: 15 residues. V lost 6 bases, J lost 2 bases, and 14 bases lay in between. The CDR3 nucleotides are TGTGCCAGCAGTCCCGCGGGGGGAGGCAATCAGCCCCAGCATTTT. Protein sequence: CASSPAGGGNQPQHF.

V and J are TRBV20-1 and TRBJ1-2, with D unclear. V was shortened by 0 bases and J by 2 bases, with 10 bases between the two germline ends. Germline-derived CDR1 and CDR2 are DFQATT and SNEGSKA (reference sequence). CDR3 length equals 14 residues. This CDR3 reads CSARDFTGNYGYTF. CDR3 in DNA: TGCAGTGCTAGAGATTTCACGGGGAACTATGGCTACACCTTC.